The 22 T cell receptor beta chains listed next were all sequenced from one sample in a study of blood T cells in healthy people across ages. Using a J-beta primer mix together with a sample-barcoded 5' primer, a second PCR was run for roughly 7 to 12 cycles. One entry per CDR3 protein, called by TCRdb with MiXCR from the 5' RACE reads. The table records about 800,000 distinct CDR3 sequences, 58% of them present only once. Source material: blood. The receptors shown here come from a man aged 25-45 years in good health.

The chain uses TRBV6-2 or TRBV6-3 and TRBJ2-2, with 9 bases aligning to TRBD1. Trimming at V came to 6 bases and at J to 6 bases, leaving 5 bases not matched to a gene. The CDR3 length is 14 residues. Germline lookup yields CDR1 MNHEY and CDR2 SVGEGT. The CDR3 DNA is TGTGCCAGCAGGCGGGACAGGGCTCCCGGGGAGCTGTTTTTT. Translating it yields CASRRDRAPGELFF.

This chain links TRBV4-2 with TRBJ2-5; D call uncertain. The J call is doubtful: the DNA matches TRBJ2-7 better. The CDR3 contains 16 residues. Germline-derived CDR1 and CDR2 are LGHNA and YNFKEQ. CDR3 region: CASSQVGVVSLREQYF. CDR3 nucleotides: TGTGCCAGCAGCCAAGTAGGAGTGGTTAGTTTGCGCGAGCAGTACTTC.

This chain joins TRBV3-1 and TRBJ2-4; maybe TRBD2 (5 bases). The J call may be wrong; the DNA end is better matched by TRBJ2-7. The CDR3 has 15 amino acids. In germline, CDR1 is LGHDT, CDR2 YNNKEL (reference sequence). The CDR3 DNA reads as TGTGCCAGCAGCCGGCGGGTATCCGGATCGTACGAGCAGTACTTC. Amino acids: CASSRRVSGSYEQYF.

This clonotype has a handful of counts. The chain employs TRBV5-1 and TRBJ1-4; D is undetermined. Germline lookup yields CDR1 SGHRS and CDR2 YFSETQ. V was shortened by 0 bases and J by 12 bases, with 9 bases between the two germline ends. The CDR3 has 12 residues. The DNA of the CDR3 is TGCGCCAGCAGCTTGGAAAGAAGGGAACTGTTTTTT. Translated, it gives CASSLERRELFF.

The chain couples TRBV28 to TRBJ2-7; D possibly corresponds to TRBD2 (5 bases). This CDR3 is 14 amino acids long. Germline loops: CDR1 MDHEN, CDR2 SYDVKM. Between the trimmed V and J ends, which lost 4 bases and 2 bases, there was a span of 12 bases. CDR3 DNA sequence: TGTGCCAGCAGTTCTTCCGGGATAACCTACGAGCAGTACTTC. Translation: CASSSSGITYEQYF.

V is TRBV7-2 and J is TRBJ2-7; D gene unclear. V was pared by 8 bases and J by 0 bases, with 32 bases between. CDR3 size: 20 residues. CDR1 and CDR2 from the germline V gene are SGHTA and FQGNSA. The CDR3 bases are TGTGCCAGCTATATCGTTGCCCAACTCAGCCACCTCTTTATCTCCTACGAGCAGTACTTC. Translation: CASYIVAQLSHLFISYEQYF.

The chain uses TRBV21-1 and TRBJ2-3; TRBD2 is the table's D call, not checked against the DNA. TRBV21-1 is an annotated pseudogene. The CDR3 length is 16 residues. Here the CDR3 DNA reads TGTGCCAGCAGCCTATGGCGGGGTGGGTACACAGATACGCAGTATTTT. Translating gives CASSLWRGGYTDTQYF.

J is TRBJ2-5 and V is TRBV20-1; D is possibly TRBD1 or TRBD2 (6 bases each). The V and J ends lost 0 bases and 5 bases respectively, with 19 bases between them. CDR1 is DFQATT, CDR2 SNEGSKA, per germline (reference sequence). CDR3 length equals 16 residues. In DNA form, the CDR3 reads TGCAGTGCTAGAGATTACGGGGGCCCCTTCCATGAGACCCAGTACTTC. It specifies CSARDYGGPFHETQYF.

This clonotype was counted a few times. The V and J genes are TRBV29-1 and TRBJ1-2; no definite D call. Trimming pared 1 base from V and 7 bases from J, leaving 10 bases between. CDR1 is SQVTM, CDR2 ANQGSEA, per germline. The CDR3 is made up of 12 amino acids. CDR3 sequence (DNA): TGCAGCGTTGAAGTACAGAGATTTGGCTACACCTTC. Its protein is CSVEVQRFGYTF.

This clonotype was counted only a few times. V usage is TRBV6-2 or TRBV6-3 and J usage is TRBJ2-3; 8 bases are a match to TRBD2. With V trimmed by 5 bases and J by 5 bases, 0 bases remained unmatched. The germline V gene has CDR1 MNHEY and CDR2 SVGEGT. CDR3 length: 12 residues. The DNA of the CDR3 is TGTGCCAGCAGTCGGGGGGGAGATACGCAGTATTTT. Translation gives CASSRGGDTQYF.

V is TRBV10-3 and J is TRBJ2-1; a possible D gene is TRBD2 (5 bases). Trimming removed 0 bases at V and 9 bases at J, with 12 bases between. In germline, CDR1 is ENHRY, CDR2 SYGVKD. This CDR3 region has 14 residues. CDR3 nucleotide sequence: TGTGCCATCAGTGAGTCGACTACCACCGCTGAGCAGTTCTTC. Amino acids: CAISESTTTAEQFF.

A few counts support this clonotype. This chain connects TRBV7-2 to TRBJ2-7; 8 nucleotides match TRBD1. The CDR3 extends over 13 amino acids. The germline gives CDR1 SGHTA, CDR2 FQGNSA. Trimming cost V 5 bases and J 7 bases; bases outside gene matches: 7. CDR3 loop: CASSPDRGREQYF. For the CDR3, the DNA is TGTGCCAGCAGCCCAGACAGGGGAAGGGAGCAGTACTTC.

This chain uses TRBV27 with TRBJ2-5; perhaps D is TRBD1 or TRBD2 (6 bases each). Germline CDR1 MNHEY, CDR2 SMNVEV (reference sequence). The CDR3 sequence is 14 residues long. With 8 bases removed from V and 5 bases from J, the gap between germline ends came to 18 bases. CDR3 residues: CASVDQGGPETQYF. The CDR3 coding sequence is TGTGCCAGCGTGGACCAAGGGGGGCCCGAGACCCAGTACTTC.

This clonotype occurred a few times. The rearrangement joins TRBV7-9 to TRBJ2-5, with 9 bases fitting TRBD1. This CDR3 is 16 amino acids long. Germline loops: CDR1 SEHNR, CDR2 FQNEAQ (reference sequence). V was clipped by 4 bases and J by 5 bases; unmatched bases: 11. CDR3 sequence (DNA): TGTGCCAGCAGCTGGGGGGCGGGACAGGGTTCGGAGACCCAGTACTTC. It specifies CASSWGAGQGSETQYF.

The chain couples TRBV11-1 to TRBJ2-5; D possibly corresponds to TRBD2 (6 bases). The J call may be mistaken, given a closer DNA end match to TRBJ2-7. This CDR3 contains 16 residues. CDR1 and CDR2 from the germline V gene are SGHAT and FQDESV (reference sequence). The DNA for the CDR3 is TGTGCCAGCAGCTTCACGCAACCCGGTGGGAGGTACGAGCAGTACTTC. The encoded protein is CASSFTQPGGRYEQYF.

CDR3 coding DNA: TGTGCCAGCAGATTTCGACTAGCCCAAGAGACCCAGTACTTC. Amino acid sequence: CASRFRLAQETQYF. The chain carries TRBV11-2 and TRBJ2-5; 7 bases map to TRBD2. This CDR3 comprises 14 residues. Germline CDR1 is SGHAT and CDR2 is FQNNGV. Trimming removed 6 bases from V and 1 base from J; junction bases left unmatched: 5.

The CDR3 DNA is TGTGCCAGCGAGGTCAGGGACTATGGCTACACCTTC. Its translation: CASEVRDYGYTF. The gene calls are TRBV28 and TRBJ1-2, with D perhaps TRBD1 (5 bases). Germline V gene sequence: CDR1 MDHEN, CDR2 SYDVKM. The CDR3 consists of 12 residues. Trimming cost V 8 bases and J 3 bases, with 10 bases left between them.

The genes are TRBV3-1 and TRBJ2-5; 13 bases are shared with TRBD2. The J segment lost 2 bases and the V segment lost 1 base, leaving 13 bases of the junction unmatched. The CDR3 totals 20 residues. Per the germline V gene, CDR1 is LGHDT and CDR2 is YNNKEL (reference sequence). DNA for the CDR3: TGTGCCAGCAGCCAAGTCATGAGACTAGCGGGAGGAGGGAGACAAGAGACCCAGTACTTC. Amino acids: CASSQVMRLAGGGRQETQYF.

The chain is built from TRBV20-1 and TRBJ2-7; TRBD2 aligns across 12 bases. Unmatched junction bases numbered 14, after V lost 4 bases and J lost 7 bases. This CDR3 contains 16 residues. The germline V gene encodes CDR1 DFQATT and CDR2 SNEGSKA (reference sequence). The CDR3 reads CSAKSGTSGFYNEQYF. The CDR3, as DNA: TGCAGTGCTAAGTCCGGGACTAGCGGGTTCTACAATGAGCAGTACTTC.

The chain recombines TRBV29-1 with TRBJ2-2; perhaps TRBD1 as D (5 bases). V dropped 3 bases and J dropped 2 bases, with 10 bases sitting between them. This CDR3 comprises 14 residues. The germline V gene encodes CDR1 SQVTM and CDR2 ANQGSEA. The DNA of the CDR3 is TGCAGCGTTGATGGGCAGGGAAACACCGGGGAGCTGTTTTTT. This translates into CSVDGQGNTGELFF.

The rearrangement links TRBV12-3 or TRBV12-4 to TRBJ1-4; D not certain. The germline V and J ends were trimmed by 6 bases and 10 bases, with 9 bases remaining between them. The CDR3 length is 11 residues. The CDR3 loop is CASRRARKLFF. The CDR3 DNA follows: TGTGCCAGCAGGAGGGCGCGAAAACTGTTTTTT.

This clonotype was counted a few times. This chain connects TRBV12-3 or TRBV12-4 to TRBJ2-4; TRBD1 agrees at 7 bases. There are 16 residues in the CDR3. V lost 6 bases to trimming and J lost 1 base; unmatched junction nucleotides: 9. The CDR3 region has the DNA TGTGCCAGCAGCCGAGGGGACAGCGGCGCCAAAAACATTCAGTACTTC. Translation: CASSRGDSGAKNIQYF.